Below, one T cell receptor (beta chain) is given with its context. This sample is part of a study of blood T cell repertoires in COVID-19. Study overall: Researchers got acute and convalescent COVID-19 samples from the United States, Italy and Spain. The analysed material was cDNA or gDNA that came from T cells, B-cell-depleted T cells, or PBMCs.

Seattle patients were enrolled during active infection and followed longitudinally. CDR3 length equals 15 residues. Germline V gene sequence: CDR1 SEHNR, CDR2 FQNEAQ (reference sequence). V dropped 5 bases and J dropped 0; count of bases not matched to a gene: 4. In the authors' workflow: For nucleated cells, counts were estimated from reference gene primer amplification. The table came from immunoSEQ multiplex PCR; TCRdb's copy has only in-frame clones and leaves some out. Clone size and V and J calls were adopted from that table, with D and trimming inferred from the DNA. The repertoire holds about 220,000 clones, with 82% as singletons.

Sequences were obtained from peripheral blood. The TCR comes from a woman aged 80 or older with COVID-19, enrolled during active disease. The chain carries TRBV7-9 and TRBJ2-7; 10 positions match TRBD2. CDR3 in DNA: TGTGCCAGCAGCCATAGCGGGGGGACCTCCTACGAGCAGTACTTC. Protein sequence: CASSHSGGTSYEQYF.